Below, 21 T cell receptor beta chains from the same sample are listed, as sequenced in a study of blood T cell repertoires in COVID-19. Only in-frame clones appear in the TCRdb table, and some are missing; sequencing was by immunoSEQ multiplex PCR. Of around 140,000 clones listed, over 70% are singletons. The sequenced sample was PBMCs or T cells enriched from blood (not recorded which). These receptors were taken from a man aged 60 to 69 who had recovered from COVID-19.

The chain recombines TRBV3-1 (or the pseudogene TRBV3-2) with TRBJ2-6, with D possibly TRBD2 on 5 matching bases. V was shortened by 1 base and J by 4 bases, with 14 bases between the two germline ends. CDR1 is LGHDT and CDR2 is YNNKEL in the germline V gene (reference sequence). The CDR3 extends over 17 amino acids. The CDR3 DNA is TGTGCCAGCAGCCAAGGCGGTCGGGGTGCAGGGGCCAACGTCCTGACTTTC. As protein: CASSQGGRGAGANVLTF.

The chain carries TRBV30 and TRBJ1-1; D may be TRBD1 (6 bases). The V gene's germline CDR1 is GTSNPN and CDR2 SVGIG (reference sequence). V gave up 4 bases and J gave up 5 bases, with 29 bases separating them. The CDR3 sequence is 18 residues long. The CDR3 loop is CAWTERRGREGRGTEAFF. CDR3 sequence (DNA): TGTGCCTGGACCGAGCGGAGGGGCAGGGAAGGGAGGGGGACTGAAGCTTTCTTT.

This clone appeared a few times. The rearrangement joins TRBV6-5 to TRBJ2-2, with 9 bases lining up with TRBD2. The germline V gene has CDR1 MNHEY and CDR2 SVGAGI. Trimming cost V 2 bases and J 8 bases; bases outside gene matches: 9. CDR3 size: 16 residues. This chain's CDR3 is CASSYDLAGSAGELFF. In DNA, the CDR3 is TGTGCCAGCAGTTACGATCTAGCGGGATCTGCTGGGGAGCTGTTTTTT.

This clone appeared a few times. The chain carries TRBV28 and TRBJ1-6; 9 bases agree with TRBD1. Germline V CDR1 and CDR2: MDHEN, SYDVKM. CDR3 size: 14 residues. Trimming took 6 bases from V and 5 from J; bases not matched to a gene: 2. The CDR3 region has the DNA TGTGCCAGCAGGCGACAGGGGGATAATTCACCCCTCCACTTT. Translated, it gives CASRRQGDNSPLHF. Full variable domain (remainder filled in from reference TRBV28 and TRBJ1-6): DVKVTQSSRYLVKRTGEKVFLECVQDMDHENMFWYRQDPGLGLRLIYFSYDVKMKEKGDIPEGYSVSREKKERFSLILESASTNQTSMYLCASRRQGDNSPLHFGNGTRLTVT.

The genes are TRBV5-6 and TRBJ1-1; no reliable D call. This CDR3 spans 14 amino acids. Germline loops: CDR1 SGHDT, CDR2 YYEEEE. V lost 4 bases to trimming and J lost 3 bases, with 13 bases between them. In DNA form, the CDR3 reads TGTGCCAGCAGCAATACAGAACTTTACACTGAAGCTTTCTTT. Translation: CASSNTELYTEAFF.

This sequence joins TRBV28 and TRBJ1-2; TRBD1 agrees at 7 bases. CDR3 length: 15 residues. The trim removed 6 bases at V and 1 base at J, leaving 8 bases unmatched. Germline V gene data show CDR1 as MDHEN and CDR2 as SYDVKM. For the CDR3, the DNA is TGTGCCAGCAGCCCGGGGACAGCGTATAACTATGGCTACACCTTC. It translates to CASSPGTAYNYGYTF.

V is TRBV14 and J is TRBJ1-3; 7 bases align to TRBD1. This CDR3 region has 13 residues. Trimming took 11 bases from V and 0 from J; bases not matched to a gene: 4. Per the germline V gene, CDR1 is SGHDN and CDR2 is FVKESK. The CDR3 sequence: CAARQGSGNTIYF. CDR3 DNA sequence: TGTGCCGCCCGACAGGGCTCTGGAAACACCATATATTTT.

V and J are TRBV7-2 and TRBJ2-1; maybe TRBD2 (6 bases). This CDR3 is built from 14 residues. Germline loops: CDR1 SGHTA, CDR2 FQGNSA. Trimming pared 8 bases from V and 10 bases from J, leaving 21 bases between. CDR3 region: CASQPAPGGLEQFF. Written as DNA, the CDR3 is TGTGCCAGCCAACCGGCCCCCGGAGGGCTGGAGCAGTTCTTC.

The rearrangement uses TRBV30 and TRBJ2-6; tentative D call: TRBD2 (6 bases). Germline CDR1 GTSNPN, CDR2 SVGIG (reference sequence). The CDR3 has 13 amino acids. V was clipped by 5 bases and J by 1 base, with 6 bases between them. The CDR3 region has the DNA TGTGCCTGGGGGACTTCTGGGGCCAACGTCCTGACTTTC. Translating gives CAWGTSGANVLTF. Full variable domain (remainder filled in from reference TRBV30 and TRBJ2-6): SQTIHQWPATLVQPVGSPLSLECTVEGTSNPNLYWYRQAAGRGLQLLFYSVGIGQISSEVPQNLSASRPQDRQFILSSKKLLLSDSGFYLCAWGTSGANVLTFGAGSRLTVL.

The chain uses TRBV2 and TRBJ1-5, with D unclear. This CDR3 is 11 amino acids long. Germline assignment: CDR1 SNHLY and CDR2 FYNNEI. V was clipped by 4 bases and J by 9 bases, with 7 bases between them. The DNA of the CDR3 is TGTGCCAGCAGTGGAGAGGGGCCCCAGCATTTT. Encoded protein: CASSGEGPQHF.

The chain recombines TRBV30 with TRBJ2-5, with a weak D call TRBD1 (5 bases). The CDR3 has 12 residues. V lost 3 bases, J lost 9 bases, and 14 bases lay in between. Germline CDR1 GTSNPN, CDR2 SVGIG (reference sequence). The CDR3 protein is CAWRGNLGAQYF. CDR3 coding DNA: TGTGCCTGGAGGGGCAATTTAGGGGCCCAGTACTTC.

This sequence joins TRBV10-2 and TRBJ2-3; D may be TRBD2 (5 bases). The CDR3 extends over 16 amino acids. Germline V lookup: CDR1 WSHSY, CDR2 SAAADI. V was clipped by 2 bases and J by 4 bases, with 16 bases between them. CDR3 nucleotide sequence: TGCGCCAGCAGTGAGGGGCTAGCAGTTCAATCAGATACGCAGTATTTT. This gives the protein CASSEGLAVQSDTQYF.

This clone was found a few times. The J gene is TRBJ1-1, the V gene TRBV7-2; 8 nucleotides match TRBD1. The length of the CDR3 is 13 residues. V lost 5 bases and J lost 4; bases outside the gene matches: 3. From germline, CDR1 is SGHTA and CDR2 FQGNSA. The CDR3 DNA reads TGTGCCAGCAGCCTAGACAGGGGCACTGAAGCTTTCTTT. Its translation: CASSLDRGTEAFF.

V and J are TRBV9 and TRBJ1-5, with a weak D call TRBD1 (6 bases). Between the trimmed V and J ends, which lost 3 bases and 4 bases, there was a span of 8 bases. The CDR3 spans 13 residues. Looked up from germline, CDR1 is SGDLS and CDR2 is YYNGEE. DNA of the CDR3: TGTGCCAGCAGCGAGAGGGGGAATCAGCCCCAGCATTTT. Protein: CASSERGNQPQHF.

This clone has just a few counts. This chain uses TRBV19 with TRBJ2-2, with 8 bases fitting TRBD1. Trimming removed 7 bases from V and 2 bases from J; junction bases left unmatched: 9. The CDR3 covers 16 residues. The germline CDR1 and CDR2 sequences are LNHDA and SQIVND (reference sequence). The CDR3 coding sequence is TGTGCCAGTACCAAACGGGACAGGATAAACACCGGGGAGCTGTTTTTT. It encodes CASTKRDRINTGELFF.

The chain links TRBV19 to TRBJ2-6; 7 positions agree with TRBD1. CDR1 and CDR2 (germline): LNHDA, SQIVND (reference sequence). V dropped 3 bases and J dropped 3; count of bases not matched to a gene: 8. The CDR3 covers 17 residues. CDR3 residues: CASSMGETGHGANVLTF. The CDR3 DNA sequence: TGTGCCAGTAGTATGGGTGAGACAGGGCATGGGGCCAACGTCCTGACTTTC.

V and J are TRBV6-5 and TRBJ2-5, with D uncertain. CDR1 is MNHEY, CDR2 SVGAGI, per germline. Between the trimmed V and J ends, which lost 7 bases and 5 bases, there was a span of 14 bases. This CDR3 has 13 amino acids. CDR3 amino acids: CASTRPGGETQYF. The CDR3 coding sequence is TGTGCCAGCACCCGGCCGGGTGGGGAGACCCAGTACTTC.

The chain links TRBV12-3 or TRBV12-4 to TRBJ2-7, with no clear D. V was shortened by 2 bases and J by 7 bases, with 6 bases between the two germline ends. The CDR3 is 11 amino acids. The CDR3 sequence is CASSLTSEQYF. CDR3 bases: TGTGCCAGCAGTTTAACGAGTGAGCAGTACTTC.

The rearrangement links TRBV6-5 to TRBJ1-6, with D hard to call. Deletions cut 7 bases from V and 11 bases from J, with 15 bases between. This CDR3 has 13 amino acids. Germline loops: CDR1 MNHEY, CDR2 SVGAGI. Here the CDR3 reads CASTPSGTPPLHF. DNA of the CDR3: TGTGCCAGCACCCCCAGCGGAACTCCACCCCTCCACTTT.

The V and J genes are TRBV14 and TRBJ2-1; D perhaps matches TRBD1 (6 bases). Trimming removed 0 bases at V and 6 bases at J, with 18 bases between. Germline CDR1 and CDR2: SGHDN and FVKESK. The CDR3 extends over 17 amino acids. The CDR3 here is CASSQEIEQGRRNEQFF. As DNA, the CDR3 is TGTGCCAGCAGCCAAGAAATAGAACAGGGAAGGCGCAATGAGCAGTTCTTC.

This chain connects TRBV4-1 to TRBJ2-1; no definite D call. This CDR3 has 17 amino acids. V shed 0 bases and J shed 0 bases, with 12 bases lying between them. Germline assignment: CDR1 MGHRA and CDR2 YSYEKL. Written as DNA, the CDR3 is TGCGCCAGCAGCCAAGAAGAGAGTTGGAGCTCCTACAATGAGCAGTTCTTC. Translated: CASSQEESWSSYNEQFF.